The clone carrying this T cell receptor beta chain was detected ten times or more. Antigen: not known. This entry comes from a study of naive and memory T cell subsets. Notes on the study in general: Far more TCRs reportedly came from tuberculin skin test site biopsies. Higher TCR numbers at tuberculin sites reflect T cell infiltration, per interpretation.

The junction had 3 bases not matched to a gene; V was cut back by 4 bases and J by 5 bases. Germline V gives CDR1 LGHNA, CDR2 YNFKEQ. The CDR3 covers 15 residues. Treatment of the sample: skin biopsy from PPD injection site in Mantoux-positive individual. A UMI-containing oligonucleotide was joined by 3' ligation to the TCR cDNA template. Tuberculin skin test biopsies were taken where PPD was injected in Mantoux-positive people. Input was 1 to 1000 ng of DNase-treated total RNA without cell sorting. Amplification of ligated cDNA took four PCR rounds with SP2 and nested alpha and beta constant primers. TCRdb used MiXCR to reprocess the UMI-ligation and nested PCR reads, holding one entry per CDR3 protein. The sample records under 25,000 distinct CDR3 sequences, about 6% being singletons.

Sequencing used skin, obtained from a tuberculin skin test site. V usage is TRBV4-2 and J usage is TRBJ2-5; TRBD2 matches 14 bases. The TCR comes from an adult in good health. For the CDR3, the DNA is TGTGCCAGCAGCCCGGGACTAGCGGGAGATGAGACCCAGTACTTC. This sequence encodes CASSPGLAGDETQYF.